This entry describes one TCR beta chain. This clone's antigen is unknown. No base-level quality is on record; no much larger clone is a single base apart. The data are from a study of blood T cell repertoires in COVID-19 (TCRdb year 2020). With regard to the full study: Collaborator samples came from the United States, Italy and Spain and covered acute and convalescent phases of COVID-19. The samples were drawn from two sources: the first 160 participants of the ongoing ImmuneRACE study, and 1,254 subjects contributed by 6 global collaborators. Subjects who had been exposed to COVID-19, were actively infected with it, or had recovered from it provided the deeply sampled blood TCRbeta repertoires that made up the dataset. A freely available public database, intended as a resource for researchers studying the immune response to SARS-CoV-2, is where the repertoires were released. The prospective study material was composed of cDNA or gDNA derived from T cells, B-cell-depleted T cells, or PBMCs. HLA class I and class II types, where available, came from metadata supplied by the sample provider rather than from assay-based typing. A de-identified subject ID, COVID-19 status, age in years and sex were almost always included in the sample metadata.

V ends up 3 bases short and J 3 bases short, with an unmatched junction base count of 9. From cysteine to phenylalanine, the CDR3 is 18 amino acids long. Only CDR3 DNA remains: 54 bases, in frame from the first base. In the germline V gene, CDR1 corresponds to SGHVS and CDR2 to FQNEAQ. Whole blood was collected in K2EDTA tubes by collaborating institutions according to the institutions' own protocols. For TCRbeta analysis, collaborators shipped samples in one of three forms: frozen whole blood, isolated PBMCs, or DNA extracted from either of those sample types. TCRbeta CDR3 regions were amplified from genomic DNA using the immunoSEQ Assay, a bias-controlled multiplex PCR. Per the original workflow: Nucleated cell counts per sample were estimated from amplification of reference gene primers within the assay. To quantify the absolute abundance of each unique TCRbeta CDR3 rearrangement, sequence reads were collapsed and filtered. Productive Simpson clonality was computed per sample as the square root of Simpson's diversity index over productive rearrangements. Drawn from immuneACCESS, this table holds only the in-frame rearrangements with V and J called that TCRdb kept. Clones are partly lost; checked studies trace under half to an unresolved V gene and leave the rest unexplained. V and J calls and clone size are copied from that table; D and trimming were computed from the DNA. This sample is represented by some 96,000 clones; under 90% of them were singletons. The leading ten clones occupy about 13% of the sample.

Findings and caveats that apply to the study as a whole: The quantity of clinical and demographic metadata differed by source and by participant and was supplied without curation.

The sample taken for sequencing was peripheral blood. This receptor was obtained from a human donor in a cohort sampled during active COVID-19. This sequence uses TRBV7-8 and TRBJ2-2; TRBD1 lines up with 11 middle nucleotides. DNA sequence: TGTGCCAGCAGCTTTAGGACAGGGGGCGGATGGGACACCGGGGAGCTGTTTTTT. This encodes CASSFRTGGGWDTGELFF.